This T cell receptor beta chain appears in the sequencing data of a study of follicular helper T cells after annual influenza vaccination. The CDR3 has 16 residues. Germline lookup yields CDR1 KGHSH and CDR2 LQKENI. J gave up 4 bases and V 1 base, and 1 base lay outside the gene matches. Libraries were prepared by immunoSEQ multiplex PCR; TCRdb keeps only in-frame clonotypes and omits some of them. The sample has roughly 7,000 clones, around four fifths seen once. Specified time point: 2015-2016 season, 7 days after influenza vaccination. This TCR was sampled from an adult who received the influenza vaccine. The chain is built from TRBV18 and TRBJ2-2; 12 nucleotides match TRBD2. The sequencing here drew on CXCR5- memory CD4+ T cells sorted from blood, taken 7 days after influenza vaccination. The CDR3 is CASSPRLAGVTGELFF. DNA of the CDR3: TGTGCCAGCTCACCACGACTAGCGGGAGTCACCGGGGAGCTGTTTTTT.